Presented here are 27 T cell receptor beta chains from one specimen sequenced in a study of human T cells and chemical hapten exposure. TCRdb reprocessed the RACE reads with MiXCR, giving one entry per CDR3 protein. The table shows approximately 340,000 distinct CDR3 sequences, with around 6.9% occurring only once. Noted time point: patch test 1, 2 weeks after DPC sensitization. The treatment denotes: therapeutic diphenylcyclopropenone sensitization with weekly scalp DPC. Sequencing used whole blood, obtained in connection with sensitization to the hapten diphenylcyclopropenone (DPC). These receptors originate from a woman aged 18-35 years with alopecia areata. Some clones in this sample may be carry-over from other donors' samples.

This clonotype was picked up a small number of times. This chain connects TRBV5-1 to TRBJ2-7; 8 bases are a match to TRBD1. Unmatched junction bases numbered 10, after V lost 7 bases and J lost 4 bases. This CDR3 comprises 14 residues. In germline, CDR1 is SGHRS, CDR2 YFSETQ. CDR3 sequence (DNA): TGCGCCAGCCACAAGGCAGGGGGCGAGTACGAGCAGTACTTC. This sequence encodes CASHKAGGEYEQYF.

The sample holds a few counts of this clonotype. The chain uses TRBV6-2 or TRBV6-3 and TRBJ2-2, with D perhaps matching TRBD2 (6 bases). Trimming removed 0 bases from V and 6 bases from J, with 11 bases in between. The CDR3 runs to 15 residues. Germline CDR1 reads MNHEY; CDR2 reads SVGEGT. The CDR3 nucleotides read TGTGCCAGCAGTTACTCGACGCCGGGAGCCGGGGAGCTGTTTTTT. Encoded protein: CASSYSTPGAGELFF.

This clonotype was found a few times. This chain joins TRBV11-2 and TRBJ2-3, with 7 bases fitting TRBD1. V was clipped by 1 base and J by 4 bases; unmatched bases: 5. The germline CDR1 and CDR2 sequences are SGHAT and FQNNGV. CDR3 length equals 15 residues. CDR3 DNA: TGTGCCAGCAGCTTAGGAAACAGGGGACCAGATACGCAGTATTTT. This encodes CASSLGNRGPDTQYF.

V gene TRBV5-1 combines with J gene TRBJ1-2; tentatively, D is TRBD1 (6 bases). V dropped 4 bases and J dropped 0 bases, with 10 bases sitting between them. CDR1 and CDR2 (germline): SGHRS, YFSETQ. The CDR3 length is 14 residues. The CDR3 reads CASSRTDANYGYTF. In DNA form, the CDR3 reads TGCGCCAGCAGCCGGACAGATGCTAACTATGGCTACACCTTC.

This chain uses TRBV4-3 with TRBJ2-3, with D perhaps TRBD2 (5 bases). V lost 0 bases and J lost 2, with 12 bases in between. The CDR3 has 16 amino acids. Germline CDR1 and CDR2: LGHNA and YSLEER. This CDR3 reads CASSQDVAGITDTQYF. As DNA, the CDR3 is TGCGCCAGCAGCCAAGACGTCGCCGGGATCACAGATACGCAGTATTTT.

This clonotype was observed a few times. The rearrangement uses TRBV12-3 or TRBV12-4 and TRBJ1-6; D is uncertain. The V gene lost 10 bases and the J gene lost 6 bases, with 13 bases spanning the gap. The CDR3 sequence is 13 residues long. The CDR3 bases are TGTGCCACGCAGAGCCAGCTTAATTCACCCCTCCACTTT. Protein product: CATQSQLNSPLHF.

This clonotype was recorded a few times. The chain's CDR3 is CASSAGQGVMNTEAFF. Here the CDR3 DNA reads TGTGCCAGCTCAGCAGGACAGGGGGTCATGAACACTGAAGCTTTCTTT. The rearrangement joins TRBV18 to TRBJ1-1, with TRBD1 matching over 10 bases. Unmatched junction bases numbered 6, after V lost 5 bases and J lost 0 bases. Germline V gene data show CDR1 as KGHSH and CDR2 as LQKENI. The CDR3 has 16 amino acids.

The sample holds a few counts of this clonotype. V gene TRBV7-9 combines with J gene TRBJ1-4; TRBD1 might be the D (6 bases). CDR1 and CDR2 (germline): SEHNR, FQNEAQ (reference sequence). CDR3 length: 15 residues. Trimming pared 1 base from V and 6 bases from J, leaving 12 bases between. The CDR3 protein is CASSLGQGLDEKLFF. CDR3 DNA: TGTGCCAGCAGCTTAGGTCAGGGGCTGGATGAAAAACTGTTTTTT. The full variable domain, with the rest looked up from reference TRBV7-9 and TRBJ1-4, is DTGVSQNPRHKITKRGQNVTFRCDPISEHNRLYWYRQTLGQGPEFLTYFQNEAQLEKSRLLSDRFSAERPKGSFSTLEIQRTEQGDSAMYLCASSLGQGLDEKLFFGSGTQLSVL.

The rearrangement uses TRBV3-1 and TRBJ1-2; 8 bases align to TRBD1. Germline values: CDR1 LGHDT, CDR2 YNNKEL (reference sequence). The CDR3 has 15 residues. V dropped 4 bases and J dropped 1; count of bases not matched to a gene: 5. The CDR3 DNA sequence: TGTGCCAGCAGCCCGACAGGGGATAATAACTATGGCTACACCTTC. It specifies CASSPTGDNNYGYTF.

This clonotype was seen a few times. This sequence joins TRBV9 and TRBJ1-4; possibly TRBD1 for D (5 bases). Per the germline V gene, CDR1 is SGDLS and CDR2 is YYNGEE. The CDR3 runs to 15 residues. V lost 0 bases, J lost 3 bases, and 9 bases lay in between. The CDR3 DNA reads as TGTGCCAGCAGCGTAGACCAGGGTCCTAATGAAAAACTGTTTTTT. Amino acids: CASSVDQGPNEKLFF.

This clonotype was seen a handful of times. The chain joins TRBV2 to TRBJ2-3; D may be TRBD2 (5 bases). The CDR3 spans 13 residues. Germline assignment: CDR1 SNHLY and CDR2 FYNNEI. V was shortened by 7 bases and J by 6 bases, with 14 bases between the two germline ends. CDR3 sequence: CASMSGGIDTQYF. The CDR3 region has the DNA TGTGCCAGCATGTCCGGAGGTATCGATACGCAGTATTTT.

Turning to this clonotype: This may stem from a read error, because a much larger clone lies one nucleotide away. The chain combines TRBV12-3 or TRBV12-4 with TRBJ2-6; D is uncertain. The CDR3 is 14 residues long. Between the trimmed V and J ends, which lost 7 bases and 1 base, there was a span of 8 bases. CDR3 loop: CASTTRSGANVLTF. For the CDR3, the DNA is TGTGCCAGCACCACCAGATCTGGGGCCAACGTCCTGACTTTC.

This clonotype was seen a few times. The chain recombines TRBV28 with TRBJ1-5, with TRBD1 identical over 9 bases. This CDR3 has 19 residues. Germline trimming cut 4 bases from V and 0 bases from J; bases unmatched to any gene: 13. Germline V lookup: CDR1 MDHEN, CDR2 SYDVKM. CDR3 in DNA: TGTGCCAGCAGTTCCTCCCCCGGGACAGGGTTGTTTAGCAATCAGCCCCAGCATTTT. Its protein is CASSSSPGTGLFSNQPQHF.

The chain joins TRBV29-1 to TRBJ2-3; D is unresolved. V lost 4 bases and J 0 bases, leaving 8 bases between the germline ends. The CDR3 length is 13 residues. Germline V CDR1 and CDR2: SQVTM, ANQGSEA. The CDR3 region has the DNA TGCAGCGTTGGGGAATTCAGCACAGATACGCAGTATTTT. Translated: CSVGEFSTDTQYF.

This clonotype appeared a few times. V usage is TRBV14 and J usage is TRBJ2-7; D gene ambiguous. The V gene's germline CDR1 is SGHDN and CDR2 FVKESK. V was trimmed by 1 base and J by 6 bases, leaving 10 bases between them. This CDR3 has 13 amino acids. CDR3 region: CASSQGWRAEQYF. DNA for the CDR3: TGTGCCAGCAGCCAAGGCTGGAGAGCCGAGCAGTACTTC.

This clonotype appeared many times. The CDR3 is CASSQRLAGSEQFF. The CDR3 DNA follows: TGTGCCAGCAGCCAACGTCTAGCGGGAAGTGAGCAGTTCTTC. The genes are TRBV14 and TRBJ2-1, with 9 bases matching TRBD2. CDR1 is SGHDN and CDR2 is FVKESK in the germline V gene. J lost 9 bases, V lost 2 bases, and 5 bases had no gene match. CDR3 length: 14 residues.

This clonotype was picked up many times. This rearrangement joins TRBV2 to TRBJ2-3; no clear D gene. The V gene's germline CDR1 is SNHLY and CDR2 FYNNEI. V lost 3 bases and J lost 6, with 13 bases in between. The CDR3 runs to 14 residues. The CDR3 loop reads CASSDRSWADTQYF. The CDR3 DNA reads TGTGCCAGCAGTGATCGGTCCTGGGCGGATACGCAGTATTTT.

The chain is built from TRBV6-1 and TRBJ1-3, with D uncertain. The CDR3 extends over 16 amino acids. Germline CDR1 is MNHNS and CDR2 is SASEGT. The ends were cut back, 3 bases at V and 0 bases at J, with 12 bases in the middle. CDR3 amino acids: CASSDPRTNSGNTIYF. DNA of the CDR3: TGTGCCAGCAGTGACCCTAGAACGAACTCTGGAAACACCATATATTTT.

This clonotype was seen repeatedly, ten times or more. J is TRBJ1-3 and V is TRBV3-1, with TRBD1 matching over 8 bases. With 4 bases clipped from V and 0 bases from J, the junction kept 5 bases outside the gene matches. Germline V gene lookup returns CDR1 LGHDT and CDR2 YNNKEL (reference sequence). The CDR3 is made up of 16 amino acids. Here the CDR3 reads CASSRTGRLSGNTIYF. The CDR3 DNA is TGTGCCAGCAGCCGGACAGGGCGACTCTCTGGAAACACCATATATTTT.

V usage is TRBV29-1 and J usage is TRBJ1-1, with D possibly matching TRBD1 (5 bases). CDR1 and CDR2 from the germline V gene are SQVTM and ANQGSEA. Trimming shortened V by 7 bases and J by 0 bases, and 18 bases separated the two germline ends. The CDR3 covers 15 residues. CDR3 protein: CSGGEGLGMNTEAFF. As DNA, the CDR3 is TGCAGCGGCGGGGAGGGACTGGGAATGAACACTGAAGCTTTCTTT. Based on the CDR3 plus reference TRBV29-1 and TRBJ1-1, the full variable domain is SAVISQKPSRDICQRGTSLTIQCQVDSQVTMMFWYRQQPGQSLTLIATANQGSEATYESGFVIDKFPISRPNLTFSTLTVSNMSPEDSSIYLCSGGEGLGMNTEAFFGQGTRLTVV.

The sample holds a few counts of this clonotype. The DNA of the CDR3 is TGTGCCAGCAGCCGAACGTTGGGGACAGGTACCTTCTCTAGCACAGATACGCAGTATTTT. Translating it yields CASSRTLGTGTFSSTDTQYF. This chain joins TRBV6-1 and TRBJ2-3, with TRBD1 identical over 8 bases. CDR1 is MNHNS and CDR2 is SASEGT in the germline V gene. The CDR3 has 20 residues. Unmatched junction bases numbered 20, after V lost 6 bases and J lost 0 bases.

This clonotype came up a few times. V and J are TRBV6-2 or TRBV6-3 and TRBJ2-1, with a possible D match to TRBD1 (6 bases). Looked up from germline, CDR1 is MNHEY and CDR2 is SVGEGT. Trimming removed 2 bases at V and 6 bases at J, with 11 bases between. The CDR3 extends over 14 amino acids. The CDR3, as DNA: TGTGCCAGCAGTTACGGGGGCGCTGCCAATGAGCAGTTCTTC. Amino acids: CASSYGGAANEQFF.

This clonotype was detected many times. The V call is TRBV27, the J call TRBJ2-7; D gene uncertain. V was cut by 0 bases and J by 4 bases, with 7 bases left in between. Germline V gene data show CDR1 as MNHEY and CDR2 as SMNVEV (reference sequence). This CDR3 region has 13 residues. CDR3 bases: TGTGCCAGCAGTTTATCGTCAGGTTACGAGCAGTACTTC. This codes for CASSLSSGYEQYF.

The chain couples TRBV6-1 to TRBJ2-3; D not certain. Germline CDR1 and CDR2: MNHNS and SASEGT. This CDR3 has 13 amino acids. Trimming removed 4 bases from V and 2 bases from J, with 7 bases in between. CDR3 coding DNA: TGTGCCAGCAGTGGGGCAAACACAGATACGCAGTATTTT. This codes for CASSGANTDTQYF.

This clonotype occurred many times. This chain links TRBV9 with TRBJ2-1; D might be TRBD2 (5 bases). The CDR3 runs 16 residues. V lost 6 bases, J lost 0 bases, and 16 bases lay in between. The germline V gene encodes CDR1 SGDLS and CDR2 YYNGEE. The CDR3 loop is CASTWRRKLSYNEQFF. The CDR3 DNA reads as TGTGCCAGCACATGGAGGCGGAAGCTCTCCTACAATGAGCAGTTCTTC.

The sample holds many counts of this clonotype. CDR3 loop: CASSPGTGGLETQYF. CDR3 coding DNA: TGTGCCAGCAGCCCTGGGACAGGGGGGTTGGAGACCCAGTACTTC. The V call is TRBV7-3, the J call TRBJ2-5; 11 bases agree with TRBD1. V was pared by 5 bases and J by 5 bases, with 7 bases of the junction left unmatched. Germline lookup yields CDR1 SGHTA and CDR2 FQGTGA. This CDR3 region has 15 residues.

This clonotype was counted between two and nine times. V is TRBV9 and J is TRBJ2-7; TRBD2 matches 9 bases. J lost 3 bases, V lost 4 bases, and 8 bases had no gene match. The CDR3 is made up of 15 amino acids. Germline loops: CDR1 SGDLS, CDR2 YYNGEE. The CDR3 region is CASSTDGTSFYEQYF. As DNA, the CDR3 is TGTGCCAGCAGCACAGACGGGACTAGCTTCTACGAGCAGTACTTC.